The clone carrying this T cell receptor beta chain was seen more than once but under ten times. Its antigen is not known. This sample stems from a study of blood T cells in healthy people across ages. General study points: The recorded TCR beta diversity per million T cells decreased in a roughly linear manner with age. With naive T cell percentage, TCR beta diversity showed a strong correlation. Diversity figures based on one million T cells were deemed too low.

There are 12 residues in the CDR3. The V gene lost 3 bases and the J gene lost 8 bases, with 8 bases spanning the gap. Sample donors were healthy Caucasian individuals that came from Russia, aged about 6 to 100. Combining a sample-barcoded 5' primer with a J-beta primer mix, a second PCR ran for 7 to 11 cycles. TCRdb independently ran MiXCR on the 5' RACE reads; one entry per CDR3 protein. The data contain almost 1 million distinct CDR3 sequences, 51% of them singletons. Sequencing was done on a sample of blood. The source is a woman aged 55-75 years in good health. The genes are TRBV12-3 or TRBV12-4 and TRBJ2-1; D call uncertain. The CDR3 region has the DNA TGTGCCAGCAGTTTCCCTATCCATGAGCAGTTCTTC. This codes for CASSFPIHEQFF.